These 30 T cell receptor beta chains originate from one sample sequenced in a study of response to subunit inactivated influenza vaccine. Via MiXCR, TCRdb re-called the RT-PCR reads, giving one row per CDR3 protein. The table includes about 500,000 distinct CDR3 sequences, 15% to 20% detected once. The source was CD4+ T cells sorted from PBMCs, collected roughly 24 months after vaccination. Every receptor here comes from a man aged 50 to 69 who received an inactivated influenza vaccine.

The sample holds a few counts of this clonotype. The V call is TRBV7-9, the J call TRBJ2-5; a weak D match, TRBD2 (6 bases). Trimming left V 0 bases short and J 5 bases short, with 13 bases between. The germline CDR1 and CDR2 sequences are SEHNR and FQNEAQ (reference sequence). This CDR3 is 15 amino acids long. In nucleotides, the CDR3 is TGTGCCAGCAGCTTAGCAGCTAGCGCGTCTGAGACCCAGTACTTC. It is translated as CASSLAASASETQYF.

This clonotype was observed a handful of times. The CDR3 coding sequence is TGTGCCAGCAGTTCCCGCCACCCGGGACTAGCGGGAGGCGTCCAAGAGACCCAGTACTTC. It yields the protein CASSSRHPGLAGGVQETQYF. The rearrangement uses TRBV28 and TRBJ2-5; 15 bases align to TRBD2. Losses at the gene ends were 4 bases for V and 1 base for J; bases not matched to a gene: 13. This CDR3 region has 20 residues. Germline lookup yields CDR1 MDHEN and CDR2 SYDVKM. Drawing the rest from reference TRBV28 and TRBJ2-5, the complete variable domain is DVKVTQSSRYLVKRTGEKVFLECVQDMDHENMFWYRQDPGLGLRLIYFSYDVKMKEKGDIPEGYSVSREKKERFSLILESASTNQTSMYLCASSSRHPGLAGGVQETQYFGPGTRLLVL.

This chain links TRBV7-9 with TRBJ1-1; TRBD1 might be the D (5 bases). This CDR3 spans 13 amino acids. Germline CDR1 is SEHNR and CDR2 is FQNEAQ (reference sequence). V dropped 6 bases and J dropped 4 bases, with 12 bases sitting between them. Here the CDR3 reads CASSYGGVTEAFF. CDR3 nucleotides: TGTGCCAGCAGTTACGGGGGGGTCACTGAAGCTTTCTTT.

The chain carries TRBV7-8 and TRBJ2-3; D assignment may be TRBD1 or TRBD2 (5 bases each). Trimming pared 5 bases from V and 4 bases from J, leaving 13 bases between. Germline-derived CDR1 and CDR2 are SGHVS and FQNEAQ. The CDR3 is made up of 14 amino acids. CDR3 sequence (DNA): TGTGCCAGCAGCCGGGACCGACGCGCAGATACGCAGTATTTT. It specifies CASSRDRRADTQYF.

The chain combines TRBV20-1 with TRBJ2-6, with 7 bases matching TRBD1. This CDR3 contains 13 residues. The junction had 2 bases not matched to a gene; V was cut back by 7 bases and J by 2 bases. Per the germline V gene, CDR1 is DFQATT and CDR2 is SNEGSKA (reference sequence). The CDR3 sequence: CSGQGAGANVLTF. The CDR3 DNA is TGCAGTGGACAGGGTGCTGGGGCCAACGTCCTGACTTTC.

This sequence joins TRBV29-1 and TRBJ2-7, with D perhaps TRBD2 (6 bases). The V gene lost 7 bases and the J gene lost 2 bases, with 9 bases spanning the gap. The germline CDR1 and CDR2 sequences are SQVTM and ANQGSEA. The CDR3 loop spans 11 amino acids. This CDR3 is CSATGAYEQYF. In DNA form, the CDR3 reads TGCAGCGCCACGGGGGCCTACGAGCAGTACTTC.

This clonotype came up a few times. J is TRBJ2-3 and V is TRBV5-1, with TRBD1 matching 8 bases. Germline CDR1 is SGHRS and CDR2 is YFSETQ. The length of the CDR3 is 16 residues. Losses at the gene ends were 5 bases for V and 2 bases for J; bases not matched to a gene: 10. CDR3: CASSYSPGQDTDTQYF. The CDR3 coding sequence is TGCGCCAGCAGTTACTCTCCGGGACAGGACACAGATACGCAGTATTTT.

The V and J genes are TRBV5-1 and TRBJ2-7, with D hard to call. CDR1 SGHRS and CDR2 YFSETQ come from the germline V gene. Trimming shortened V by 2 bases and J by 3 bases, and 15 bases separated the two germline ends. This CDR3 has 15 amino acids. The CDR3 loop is CASSFSGNKIYEQYF. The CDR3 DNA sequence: TGCGCCAGCAGCTTTTCGGGTAATAAGATCTACGAGCAGTACTTC.

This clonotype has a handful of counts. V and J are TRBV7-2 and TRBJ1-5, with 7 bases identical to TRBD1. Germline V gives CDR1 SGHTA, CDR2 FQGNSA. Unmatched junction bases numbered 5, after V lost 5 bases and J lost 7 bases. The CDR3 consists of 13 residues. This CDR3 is CASSPGDSQPQHF. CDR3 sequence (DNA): TGTGCCAGCAGCCCCGGGGACAGCCAGCCCCAGCATTTT.

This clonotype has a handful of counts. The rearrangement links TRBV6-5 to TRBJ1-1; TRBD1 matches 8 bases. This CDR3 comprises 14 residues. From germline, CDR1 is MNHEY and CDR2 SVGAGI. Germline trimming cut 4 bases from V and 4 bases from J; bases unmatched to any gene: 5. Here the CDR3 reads CASSFQGASTEAFF. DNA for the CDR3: TGTGCCAGCAGTTTCCAGGGGGCGAGCACTGAAGCTTTCTTT.

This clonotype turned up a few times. The DNA for the CDR3 is TGTGCCAGTAGTATTATCATGCGGGGGGGCGGCATTCAGTACTTC. Protein: CASSIIMRGGGIQYF. The chain combines TRBV19 with TRBJ2-4; 9 nucleotides align to TRBD2. CDR1 is LNHDA, CDR2 SQIVND, per germline (reference sequence). Trimming removed 3 bases from V and 9 bases from J; junction bases left unmatched: 9. This CDR3 is 15 amino acids long. The variable domain in full, completed from reference TRBV19 and TRBJ2-4, reads DGGITQSPKYLFRKEGQNVTLSCEQNLNHDAMYWYRQDPGQGLRLIYYSQIVNDFQKGDIAEGYSVSREKKESFPLTVTSAQKNPTAFYLCASSIIMRGGGIQYFGAGTRLSVL.

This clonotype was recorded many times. The CDR3 here is CASEGSKNEQFF. DNA for the CDR3: TGTGCCAGCGAGGGTAGTAAGAATGAGCAGTTCTTC. V is TRBV12-3 or TRBV12-4 and J is TRBJ2-1; tentative D call: TRBD2 (5 bases). V lost 8 bases, J lost 7 bases, and 12 bases lay in between. The CDR3 sequence is 12 residues long.

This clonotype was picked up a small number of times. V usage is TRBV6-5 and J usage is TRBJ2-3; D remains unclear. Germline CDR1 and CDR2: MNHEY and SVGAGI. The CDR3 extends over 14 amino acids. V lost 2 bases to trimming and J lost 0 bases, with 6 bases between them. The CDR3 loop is CASSYPDSTDTQYF. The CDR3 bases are TGTGCCAGCAGTTACCCGGACAGCACAGATACGCAGTATTTT.

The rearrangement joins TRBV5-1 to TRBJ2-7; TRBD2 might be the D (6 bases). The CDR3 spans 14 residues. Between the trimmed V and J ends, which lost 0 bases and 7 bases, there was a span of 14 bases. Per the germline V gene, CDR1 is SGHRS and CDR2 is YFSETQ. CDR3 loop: CASSLGDRESEQYF. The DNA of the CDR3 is TGCGCCAGCAGCTTGGGGGACCGGGAGAGTGAGCAGTACTTC.

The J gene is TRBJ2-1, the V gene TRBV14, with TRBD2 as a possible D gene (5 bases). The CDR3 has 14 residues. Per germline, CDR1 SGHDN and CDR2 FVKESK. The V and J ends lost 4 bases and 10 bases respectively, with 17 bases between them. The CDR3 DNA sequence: TGTGCCAGCAGCCCCCATGAGGGAGCGCCCGAGCAGTTCTTC. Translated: CASSPHEGAPEQFF.

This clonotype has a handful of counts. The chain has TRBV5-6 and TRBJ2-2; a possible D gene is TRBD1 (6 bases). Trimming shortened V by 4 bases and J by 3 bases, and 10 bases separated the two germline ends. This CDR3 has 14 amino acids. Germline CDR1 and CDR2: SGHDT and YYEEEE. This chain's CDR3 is CASSPDSHTGELFF. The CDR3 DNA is TGTGCCAGCAGCCCGGACAGTCACACCGGGGAGCTGTTTTTT.

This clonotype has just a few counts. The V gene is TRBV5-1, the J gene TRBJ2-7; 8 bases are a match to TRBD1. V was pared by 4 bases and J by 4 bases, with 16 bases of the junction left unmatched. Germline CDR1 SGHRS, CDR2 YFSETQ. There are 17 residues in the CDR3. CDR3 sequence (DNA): TGCGCCAGCAGCCAAAGACGGACAGGGAAGGGGGTTTACGAGCAGTACTTC. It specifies CASSQRRTGKGVYEQYF.

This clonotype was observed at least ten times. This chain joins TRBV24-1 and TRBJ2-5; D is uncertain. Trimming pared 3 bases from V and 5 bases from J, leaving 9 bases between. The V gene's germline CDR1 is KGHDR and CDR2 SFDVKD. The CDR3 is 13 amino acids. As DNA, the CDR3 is TGTGCCACCAGTGATAATTCGGTGGAGACCCAGTACTTC. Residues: CATSDNSVETQYF.

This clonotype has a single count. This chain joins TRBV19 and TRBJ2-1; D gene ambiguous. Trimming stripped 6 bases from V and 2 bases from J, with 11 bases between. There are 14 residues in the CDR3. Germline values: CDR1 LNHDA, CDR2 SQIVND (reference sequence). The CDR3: CASRTTDAYNEQFF. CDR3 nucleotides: TGTGCCAGTAGAACTACCGATGCCTACAATGAGCAGTTCTTC.

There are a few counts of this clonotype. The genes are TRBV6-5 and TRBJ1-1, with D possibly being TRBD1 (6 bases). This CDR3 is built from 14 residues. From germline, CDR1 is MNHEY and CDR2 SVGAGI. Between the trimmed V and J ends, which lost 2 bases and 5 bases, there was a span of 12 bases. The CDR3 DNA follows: TGTGCCAGCAGTTACCTCGGACAGAGGACTGAAGCTTTCTTT. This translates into CASSYLGQRTEAFF.

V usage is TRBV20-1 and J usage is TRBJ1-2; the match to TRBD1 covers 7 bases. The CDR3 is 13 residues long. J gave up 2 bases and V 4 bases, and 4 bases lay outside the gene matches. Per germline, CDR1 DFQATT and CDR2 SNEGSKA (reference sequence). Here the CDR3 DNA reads TGCAGTGCTACCGGGACAGAGAACTATGGCTACACCTTC. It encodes CSATGTENYGYTF.

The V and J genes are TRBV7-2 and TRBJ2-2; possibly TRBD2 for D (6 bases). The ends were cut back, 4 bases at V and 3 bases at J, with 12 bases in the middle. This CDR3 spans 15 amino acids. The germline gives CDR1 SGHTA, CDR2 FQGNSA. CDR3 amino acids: CASSSAGLYTGELFF. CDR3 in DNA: TGTGCCAGCAGCTCTGCGGGGCTGTACACCGGGGAGCTGTTTTTT. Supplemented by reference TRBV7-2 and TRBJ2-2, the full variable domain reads GAGVSQSPSNKVTEKGKDVELRCDPISGHTALYWYRQSLGQGLEFLIYFQGNSAPDKSGLPSDRFSAERTGGSVSTLTIQRTQQEDSAVYLCASSSAGLYTGELFFGEGSRLTVL.

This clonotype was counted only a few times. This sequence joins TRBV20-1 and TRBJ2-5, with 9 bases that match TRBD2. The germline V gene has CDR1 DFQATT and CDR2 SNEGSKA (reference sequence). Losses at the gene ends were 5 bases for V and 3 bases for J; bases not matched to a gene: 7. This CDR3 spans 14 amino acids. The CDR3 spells CSAGRLAEKETQYF. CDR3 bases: TGCAGTGCTGGGCGACTAGCGGAGAAAGAGACCCAGTACTTC.

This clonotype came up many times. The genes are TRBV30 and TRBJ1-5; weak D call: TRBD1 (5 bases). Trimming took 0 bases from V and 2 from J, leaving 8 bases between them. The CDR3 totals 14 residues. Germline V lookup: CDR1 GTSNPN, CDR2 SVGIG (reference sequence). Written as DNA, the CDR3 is TGTGCCTGGAGTGTCGACAGCGGCAATCAGCCCCAGCATTTT. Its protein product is CAWSVDSGNQPQHF.

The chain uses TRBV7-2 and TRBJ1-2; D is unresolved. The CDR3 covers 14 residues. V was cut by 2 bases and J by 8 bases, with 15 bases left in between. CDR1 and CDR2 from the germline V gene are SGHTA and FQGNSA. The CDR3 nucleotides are TGTGCCAGCAGCTTAAACAGCCGTCTCGGGGGCTACACCTTC. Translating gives CASSLNSRLGGYTF.

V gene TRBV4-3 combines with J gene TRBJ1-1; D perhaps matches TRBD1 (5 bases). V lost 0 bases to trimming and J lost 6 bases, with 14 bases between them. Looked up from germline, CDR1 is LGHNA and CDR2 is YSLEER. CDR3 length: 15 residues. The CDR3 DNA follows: TGCGCCAGCAGCCAAGATGGGATGGGGGTGGCTGAAGCTTTCTTT. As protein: CASSQDGMGVAEAFF.

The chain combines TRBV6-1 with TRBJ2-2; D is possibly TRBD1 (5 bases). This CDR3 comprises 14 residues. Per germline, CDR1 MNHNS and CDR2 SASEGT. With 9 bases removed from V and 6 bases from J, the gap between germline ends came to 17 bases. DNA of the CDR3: TGTGCCAGTCGAACAGGCCTCTTAGCCGGGGAGCTGTTTTTT. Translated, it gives CASRTGLLAGELFF.

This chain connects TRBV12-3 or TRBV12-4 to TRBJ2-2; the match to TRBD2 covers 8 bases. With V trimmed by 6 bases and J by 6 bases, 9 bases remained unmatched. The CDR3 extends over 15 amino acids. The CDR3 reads CASSQGTSLAGELFF. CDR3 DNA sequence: TGTGCCAGCAGCCAAGGGACTAGTTTGGCCGGGGAGCTGTTTTTT.

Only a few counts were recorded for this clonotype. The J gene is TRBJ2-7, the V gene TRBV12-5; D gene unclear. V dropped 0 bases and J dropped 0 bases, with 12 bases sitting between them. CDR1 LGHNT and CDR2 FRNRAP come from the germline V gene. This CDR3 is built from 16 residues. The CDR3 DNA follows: TGTGCTAGTGGTTTGGTACCCACAGTAAGCTCCTACGAGCAGTACTTC. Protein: CASGLVPTVSSYEQYF.

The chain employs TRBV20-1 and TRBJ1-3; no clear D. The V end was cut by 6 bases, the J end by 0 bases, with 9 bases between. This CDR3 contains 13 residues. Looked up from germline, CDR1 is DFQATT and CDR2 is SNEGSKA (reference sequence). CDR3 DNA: TGCAGTGCCGGGCGGGGCTCTGGAAACACCATATATTTT. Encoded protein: CSAGRGSGNTIYF.